This section outlines one T cell receptor beta chain sequence together with its context. The sample comes from a study of Ad26.COV2.S vaccination and SARS-CoV-2 variants. The length of the CDR3 is 16 residues. V lost 7 bases to trimming and J lost 3 bases; unmatched junction nucleotides: 13. Germline V lookup: CDR1 MDHEN, CDR2 SYDVKM. Method: immunoSEQ multiplex PCR; TCRdb's copy keeps in-frame clones and lacks some. The table includes some 190,000 clones, roughly 85% detected once. The source material was peripheral blood, sampled after recovery from COVID-19. This sequence originates from a human donor who had recovered from COVID-19. V usage is TRBV28 and J usage is TRBJ2-3, with 7 positions matching TRBD1. In DNA form, the CDR3 reads TGTGCCAGCACCCCATTGACAGGGTTCGTAACAGATACGCAGTATTTT. Translating gives CASTPLTGFVTDTQYF. Full variable domain (remainder filled in from reference TRBV28 and TRBJ2-3): DVKVTQSSRYLVKRTGEKVFLECVQDMDHENMFWYRQDPGLGLRLIYFSYDVKMKEKGDIPEGYSVSREKKERFSLILESASTNQTSMYLCASTPLTGFVTDTQYFGPGTRLTVL.